These 2 T cell receptor beta chains came from one sample sequenced in a study of CD8 T cells in ankylosing spondylitis. Study conclusions and caveats: There was a TCR beta motif, made of fewer than 10 highly homologous variants, that appeared characteristic of ankylosing spondylitis blood.

TCRdb ran MiXCR on the 5' RACE reads and lists one entry per CDR3 protein. Here the sample spans 500,000 or so distinct CDR3 sequences, roughly 5.3% being singletons. Antigen specificity for these receptors is unknown. Sample: blood, either unsorted or a sorted T cell fraction (not recorded which). Receptor source: a male donor with ankylosing spondylitis.

This clonotype was detected many times. The chain couples TRBV20-1 to TRBJ1-1; a possible D gene is TRBD1 (5 bases). Trimming removed 4 bases from V and 1 base from J, with 13 bases in between. The V gene's germline CDR1 is DFQATT and CDR2 SNEGSKA (reference sequence). This CDR3 is built from 14 residues. The CDR3 sequence is CSANGRGPNTEAFF. The CDR3 nucleotides are TGCAGTGCTAATGGGAGGGGACCGAACACTGAAGCTTTCTTT.

This clonotype was detected ten times or more. The chain combines TRBV7-2 with TRBJ1-1; D is ambiguous. CDR1 and CDR2 from the germline V gene are SGHTA and FQGNSA. The CDR3 covers 15 residues. The V and J ends lost 1 base and 6 bases respectively, with 15 bases between them. This CDR3 is CASSLGVWSSPEAFF. CDR3 DNA sequence: TGTGCCAGCAGCTTAGGGGTTTGGTCGTCCCCTGAAGCTTTCTTT.